A selection of T cell receptor beta chains follows, all from one sample in a study of OX40 agonist ivuxolimab in advanced cancers. Method: immunoSEQ multiplex PCR; TCRdb's copy keeps in-frame clones and lacks some. In the table there are 71,000 or so clones, roughly nine tenths of which are singletons. The starting material was CD4+ or CD8+ T cells sorted from blood, obtained in a trial of the OX40 agonist ivuxolimab. The receptors were gathered from an adult with an advanced solid tumor such as melanoma, head and neck, liver or kidney cancer. CDR3s include the opening cysteine and the closing phenylalanine or tryptophan. The order of the fields is J gene, V gene, D gene, CDR3 protein, CDR3 DNA. The D gene is left open where the match is weak.

j_gene: TRBJ2-5; v_gene: TRBV4-2; d_gene: TRBD2; CDR3aa: CASSQDRGLANQETQYF; CDR3nt: TGTGCCAGCAGCCAAGATAGGGGACTAGCGAACCAAGAGACCCAGTACTTC
j_gene: TRBJ1-1; v_gene: TRBV27; d_gene: -; CDR3aa: CATLGGSANTEAFF; CDR3nt: TGTGCCACCCTCGGGGGTTCAGCAAACACTGAAGCTTTCTTT
j_gene: TRBJ1-1; v_gene: TRBV28; d_gene: -; CDR3aa: CASSFSDSNTEAFF; CDR3nt: TGTGCCAGCAGTTTTTCCGATTCAAACACTGAAGCTTTCTTT
j_gene: TRBJ2-1; v_gene: TRBV11-3; d_gene: TRBD2; CDR3aa: CASSVGLANNEQFF; CDR3nt: TGTGCCAGCAGCGTGGGACTAGCGAACAATGAGCAGTTCTTC
j_gene: TRBJ1-2; v_gene: TRBV19; d_gene: -; CDR3aa: CASSIPSYGYTF; CDR3nt: TGTGCCAGTAGTATTCCCAGCTATGGCTACACCTTC
j_gene: TRBJ2-5; v_gene: TRBV6-1; d_gene: TRBD1; CDR3aa: CASSEGGQGGETQYF; CDR3nt: TGTGCCAGCAGTGAAGGGGGACAGGGTGGAGAGACCCAGTACTTC
j_gene: TRBJ2-7; v_gene: TRBV6-1; d_gene: TRBD1; CDR3aa: CASSASGGTYEQYF; CDR3nt: TGTGCCAGCAGTGCGTCAGGGGGCACCTACGAGCAGTACTTC
j_gene: TRBJ1-4; v_gene: TRBV2; d_gene: -; CDR3aa: CASSVLGQPNEKLFF; CDR3nt: TGTGCCAGCAGTGTCCTGGGACAACCTAATGAAAAACTGTTTTTT
j_gene: TRBJ2-7; v_gene: TRBV6-5; d_gene: -; CDR3aa: CASSYPSMAQYF; CDR3nt: TGTGCCAGCAGTTACCCCTCTATGGCGCAGTACTTC
j_gene: TRBJ1-1; v_gene: TRBV7-2; d_gene: -; CDR3aa: CASSPPGGGNTEAFF; CDR3nt: TGTGCCAGCAGCCCCCCAGGAGGGGGGAACACTGAAGCTTTCTTT
j_gene: TRBJ2-1; v_gene: TRBV4-3; d_gene: -; CDR3aa: CASSQDPVGGVNEQFF; CDR3nt: TGCGCCAGCAGCCAAGATCCGGTAGGGGGGGTTAATGAGCAGTTCTTC
j_gene: TRBJ2-7; v_gene: TRBV7-3; d_gene: -; CDR3aa: CASSLRLAHYEQYF; CDR3nt: TGTGCCAGCAGCTTAAGGCTAGCGCACTACGAGCAGTACTTC
j_gene: TRBJ2-7; v_gene: TRBV7-2; d_gene: -; CDR3aa: CASSESSPPSDGQYF; CDR3nt: TGTGCCAGCAGCGAGTCTAGTCCCCCCAGCGATGGGCAGTACTTC